This T cell receptor (beta chain) was recovered during a study of brain T cells in children with intractable seizures. Study-wide results and caveats: Only CDR3 sequence similarity suggested viral specificity, without known HCMV serostatus.

The time point here: blood from clinic visit 5 months post-surgery; TSC patient then seizure free. Assay used: immunoSEQ multiplex PCR; TCRdb lists only in-frame clones, some missing. The sample includes 300,000 to 400,000 clones, 93% of them seen just once. CDR3 length equals 15 residues. Per the germline V gene, CDR1 is LNHDA and CDR2 is SQIVND (reference sequence). The ends were cut back, 2 bases at V and 0 bases at J, with 8 bases in the middle. To note about this clone: Its target is not known.

The TCR originated in a boy younger than two with tuberous sclerosis and intractable seizures. The V and J genes are TRBV19 and TRBJ1-3, with D uncertain. Sequencing used peripheral blood, obtained 4 to 5 months after surgery. The CDR3 DNA reads as TGTGCCAGTAGTATACCAGGAGTCTCTGGAAACACCATATATTTT. It translates to CASSIPGVSGNTIYF.